This T cell receptor beta chain was documented in a study of blood T cell repertoires in COVID-19. Only in-frame clones appear in the TCRdb table, and some are missing; sequencing was by immunoSEQ multiplex PCR. Here the sample spans about 260,000 clones, roughly 88% being singletons. Recovery meant two consecutive negative NP/OP PCR tests, professional clearance, or resolved symptoms. This clonotype was obtained from a woman aged 45 to 65 who had recovered from COVID-19. The sequenced sample was PBMCs or T cells enriched from blood (not recorded which).

The CDR3 is CASSPPADYNEQFF. CDR3 nucleotides: TGTGCCAGCTCACCACCGGCCGATTACAATGAGCAGTTCTTC. The rearrangement joins TRBV18 to TRBJ2-1; D uncertain. The CDR3 totals 14 residues. Deletions cut 0 bases from V and 4 bases from J, with 7 bases between. The germline V gene encodes CDR1 KGHSH and CDR2 LQKENI.